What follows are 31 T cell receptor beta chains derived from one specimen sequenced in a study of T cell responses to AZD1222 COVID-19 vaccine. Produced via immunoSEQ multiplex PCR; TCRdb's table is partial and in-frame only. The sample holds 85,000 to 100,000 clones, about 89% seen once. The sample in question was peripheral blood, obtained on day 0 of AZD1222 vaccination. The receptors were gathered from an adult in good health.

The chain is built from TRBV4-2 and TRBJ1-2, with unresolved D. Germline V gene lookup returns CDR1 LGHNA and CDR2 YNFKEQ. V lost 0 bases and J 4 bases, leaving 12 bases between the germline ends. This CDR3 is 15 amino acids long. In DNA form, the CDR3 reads TGTGCCAGCAGCCAAGATGAGGCAGGCATCTATGGCTACACCTTC. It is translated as CASSQDEAGIYGYTF.

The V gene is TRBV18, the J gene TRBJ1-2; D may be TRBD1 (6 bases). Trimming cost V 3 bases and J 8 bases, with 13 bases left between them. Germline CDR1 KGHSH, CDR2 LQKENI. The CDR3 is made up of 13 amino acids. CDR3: CASSPSAGEGYTF. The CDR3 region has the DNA TGTGCCAGCTCACCCTCGGCAGGGGAGGGCTACACCTTC.

CDR3 sequence: CASSSGLGRGNTEAFF. The CDR3 DNA reads TGTGCCAGCAGCTCCGGACTGGGACGGGGGAACACTGAAGCTTTCTTT. The V call is TRBV27, the J call TRBJ1-1; D possibly corresponds to TRBD1 (5 bases). Trimming shortened V by 6 bases and J by 1 base, and 18 bases separated the two germline ends. CDR1 and CDR2 from the germline V gene are MNHEY and SMNVEV (reference sequence). The CDR3 runs 16 residues.

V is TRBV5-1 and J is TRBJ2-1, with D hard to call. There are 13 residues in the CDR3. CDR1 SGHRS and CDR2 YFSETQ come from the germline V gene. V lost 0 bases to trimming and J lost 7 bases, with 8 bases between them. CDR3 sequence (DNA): TGCGCCAGCAGCTTGGAGGCAGCTAATGAGCAGTTCTTC. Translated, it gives CASSLEAANEQFF.

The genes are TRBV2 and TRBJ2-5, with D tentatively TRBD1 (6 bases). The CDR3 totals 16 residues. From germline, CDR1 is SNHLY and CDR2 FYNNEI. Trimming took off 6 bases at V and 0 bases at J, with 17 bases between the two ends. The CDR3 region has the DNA TGTGCCAGCAGGAGTGGACAGACTATGTACCAAGAGACCCAGTACTTC. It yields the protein CASRSGQTMYQETQYF. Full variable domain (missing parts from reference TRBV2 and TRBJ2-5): EPEVTQTPSHQVTQMGQEVILRCVPISNHLYFYWYRQILGQKVEFLVSFYNNEISEKSEIFDDQFSVERPDGSNFTLKIRSTKLEDSAMYFCASRSGQTMYQETQYFGPGTRLLVL.

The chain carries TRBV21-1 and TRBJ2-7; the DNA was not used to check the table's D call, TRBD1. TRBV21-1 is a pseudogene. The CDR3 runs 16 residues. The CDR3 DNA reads TGTGCCAGCAGCAAAGGCGCAGGGGGTTCCACCTACGAGCAGTACTTC. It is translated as CASSKGAGGSTYEQYF.

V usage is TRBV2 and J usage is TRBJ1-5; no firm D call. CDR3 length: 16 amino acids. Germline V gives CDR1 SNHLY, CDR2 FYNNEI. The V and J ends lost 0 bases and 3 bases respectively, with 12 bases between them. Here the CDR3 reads CASSEARQYHNQPQHF. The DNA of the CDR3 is TGTGCCAGCAGTGAAGCTCGACAATACCACAATCAGCCCCAGCATTTT.

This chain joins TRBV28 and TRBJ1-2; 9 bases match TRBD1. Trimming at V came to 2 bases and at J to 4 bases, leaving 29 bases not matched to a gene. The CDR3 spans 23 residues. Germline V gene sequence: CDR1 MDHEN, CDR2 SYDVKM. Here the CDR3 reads CASSLTLPSPSNRGHGGGYGYTF. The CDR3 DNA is TGTGCCAGCAGTTTAACCCTCCCCTCCCCGTCGAACAGGGGGCATGGGGGAGGCTATGGCTACACCTTC.

The CDR3 loop reads CASSRTAGGRDGYTF. The CDR3 DNA reads as TGCGCCAGCAGCCGAACAGCAGGGGGGCGGGATGGCTACACCTTC. V is TRBV5-1 and J is TRBJ1-2; 7 nucleotides line up with TRBD1. Per the germline V gene, CDR1 is SGHRS and CDR2 is YFSETQ. The CDR3 is 15 amino acids. V dropped 4 bases and J dropped 6; count of bases not matched to a gene: 12. The full variable domain, rest sourced from reference TRBV5-1 and TRBJ1-2, is KAGVTQTPRYLIKTRGQQVTLSCSPISGHRSVSWYQQTPGQGLQFLFEYFSETQRNKGNFPGRFSGRQFSNSRSEMNVSTLELGDSALYLCASSRTAGGRDGYTFGSGTRLTVV.

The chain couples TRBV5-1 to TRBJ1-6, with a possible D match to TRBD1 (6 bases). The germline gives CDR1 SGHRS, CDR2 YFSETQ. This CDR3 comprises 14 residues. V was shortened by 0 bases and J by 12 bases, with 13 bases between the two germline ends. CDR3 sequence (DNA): TGCGCCAGCAGCTTGGACAGGGAAGGGCAACCCCTCCACTTT. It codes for CASSLDREGQPLHF. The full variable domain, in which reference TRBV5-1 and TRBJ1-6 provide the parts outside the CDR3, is KAGVTQTPRYLIKTRGQQVTLSCSPISGHRSVSWYQQTPGQGLQFLFEYFSETQRNKGNFPGRFSGRQFSNSRSEMNVSTLELGDSALYLCASSLDREGQPLHFGNGTRLTVT.

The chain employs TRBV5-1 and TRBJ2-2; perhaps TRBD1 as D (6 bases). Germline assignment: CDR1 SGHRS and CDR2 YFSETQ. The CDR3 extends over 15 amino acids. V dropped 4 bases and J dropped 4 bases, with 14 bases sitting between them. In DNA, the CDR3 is TGCGCCAGCAGCCAACAATTAGGGGGCACCGGGGAGCTGTTTTTT. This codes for CASSQQLGGTGELFF.

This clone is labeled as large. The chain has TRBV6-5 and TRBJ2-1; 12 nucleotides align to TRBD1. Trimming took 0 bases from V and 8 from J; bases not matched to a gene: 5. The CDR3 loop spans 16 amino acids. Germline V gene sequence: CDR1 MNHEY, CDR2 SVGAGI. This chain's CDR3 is CASSYSPGQGADEQFF. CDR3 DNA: TGTGCCAGCAGTTACTCGCCGGGACAGGGGGCTGATGAGCAGTTCTTC.

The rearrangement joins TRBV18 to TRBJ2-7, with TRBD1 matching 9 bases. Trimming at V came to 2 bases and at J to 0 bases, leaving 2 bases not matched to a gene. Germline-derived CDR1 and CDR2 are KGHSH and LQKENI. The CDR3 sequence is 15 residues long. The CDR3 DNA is TGTGCCAGCTCACCATCGGGACAGGGCTCCTACGAGCAGTACTTC. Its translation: CASSPSGQGSYEQYF.

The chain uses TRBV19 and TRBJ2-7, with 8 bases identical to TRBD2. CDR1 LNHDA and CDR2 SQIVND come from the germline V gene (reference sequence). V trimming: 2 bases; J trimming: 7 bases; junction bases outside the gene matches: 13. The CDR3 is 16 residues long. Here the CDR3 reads CASSITGTRVTGEQYF. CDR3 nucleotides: TGTGCCAGTAGTATAACCGGGACTAGAGTCACGGGTGAGCAGTACTTC.

The CDR3 region has the DNA TGTGCCAGCAGCTTGGGCGGCATCTCCTACAATGAGCAGTTCTTC. This encodes CASSLGGISYNEQFF. The chain has TRBV5-6 and TRBJ2-1; D is uncertain. Germline V gene sequence: CDR1 SGHDT, CDR2 YYEEEE. The CDR3 totals 15 residues. Trimming stripped 0 bases from V and 0 bases from J, with 7 bases between.

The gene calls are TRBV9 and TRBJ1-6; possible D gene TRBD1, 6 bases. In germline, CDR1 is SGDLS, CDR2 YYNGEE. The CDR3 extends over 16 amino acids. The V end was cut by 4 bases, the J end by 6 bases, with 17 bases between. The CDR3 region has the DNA TGTGCCAGCAGCTACCAGAGGGGGACCATTAATTCACCCCTCCACTTT. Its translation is CASSYQRGTINSPLHF.

CDR3 in amino acids: CATSRDNSRTEAFF. The CDR3 DNA reads TGTGCCACCAGCAGAGATAATTCGCGGACTGAAGCTTTCTTT. The V and J genes are TRBV15 and TRBJ1-1; D uncertain. V gave up 0 bases and J gave up 5 bases, with 10 bases separating them. This CDR3 has 14 residues. Germline loops: CDR1 LNHNV, CDR2 YYDKDF (reference sequence).

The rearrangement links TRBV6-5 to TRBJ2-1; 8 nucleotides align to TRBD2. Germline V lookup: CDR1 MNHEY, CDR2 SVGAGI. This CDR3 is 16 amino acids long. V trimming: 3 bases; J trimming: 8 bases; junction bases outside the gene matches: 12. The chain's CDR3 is CASSYGRTGLGDEQFF. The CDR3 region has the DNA TGTGCCAGCAGTTATGGTAGAACGGGACTAGGCGATGAGCAGTTCTTC.

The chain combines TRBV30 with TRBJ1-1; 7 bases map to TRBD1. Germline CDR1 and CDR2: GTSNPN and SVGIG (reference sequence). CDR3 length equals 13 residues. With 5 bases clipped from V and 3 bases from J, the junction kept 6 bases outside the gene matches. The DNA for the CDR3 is TGTGCCTGGGGGGGGGACAGCTACACTGAAGCTTTCTTT. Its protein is CAWGGDSYTEAFF.

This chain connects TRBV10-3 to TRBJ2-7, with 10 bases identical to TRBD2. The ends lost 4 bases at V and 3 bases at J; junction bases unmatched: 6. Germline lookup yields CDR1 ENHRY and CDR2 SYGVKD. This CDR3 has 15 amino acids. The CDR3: CAISGRTSGIYEQYF. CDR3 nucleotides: TGTGCCATCAGTGGGCGGACTAGCGGTATCTACGAGCAGTACTTC.

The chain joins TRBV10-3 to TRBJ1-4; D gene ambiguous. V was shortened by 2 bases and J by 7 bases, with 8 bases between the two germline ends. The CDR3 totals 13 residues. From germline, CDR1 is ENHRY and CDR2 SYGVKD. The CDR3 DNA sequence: TGTGCCATCAGTGAGCGGTACGGTGAAAAACTGTTTTTT. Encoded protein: CAISERYGEKLFF.

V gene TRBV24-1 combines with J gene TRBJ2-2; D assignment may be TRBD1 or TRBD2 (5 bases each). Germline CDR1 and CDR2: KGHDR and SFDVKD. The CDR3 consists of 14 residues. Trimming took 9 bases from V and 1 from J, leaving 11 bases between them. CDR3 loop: CATAGTMNTGELFF. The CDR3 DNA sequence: TGTGCCACCGCCGGGACCATGAACACCGGGGAGCTGTTTTTT.

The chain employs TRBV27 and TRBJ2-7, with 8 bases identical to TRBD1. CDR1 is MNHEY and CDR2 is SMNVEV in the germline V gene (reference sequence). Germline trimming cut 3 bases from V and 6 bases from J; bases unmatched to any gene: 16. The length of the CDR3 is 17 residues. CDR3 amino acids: CASSLAALGGRGPEQYF. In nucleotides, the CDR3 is TGTGCCAGCAGTTTGGCCGCTCTCGGGGGCAGGGGGCCCGAGCAGTACTTC.

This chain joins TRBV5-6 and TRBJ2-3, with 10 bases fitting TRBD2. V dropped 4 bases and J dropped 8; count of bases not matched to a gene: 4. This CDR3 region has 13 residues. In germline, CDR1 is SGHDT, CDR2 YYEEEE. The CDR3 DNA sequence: TGTGCCAGCAGCCTTGGGACTAGCGTTACGCAGTATTTT. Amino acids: CASSLGTSVTQYF.

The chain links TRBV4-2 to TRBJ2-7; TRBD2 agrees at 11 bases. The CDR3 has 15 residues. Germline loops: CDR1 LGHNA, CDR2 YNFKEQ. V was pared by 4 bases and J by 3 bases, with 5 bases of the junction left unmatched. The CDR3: CASSPVLAGVYEQYF. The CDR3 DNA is TGTGCCAGCAGCCCAGTACTAGCGGGGGTCTACGAGCAGTACTTC.

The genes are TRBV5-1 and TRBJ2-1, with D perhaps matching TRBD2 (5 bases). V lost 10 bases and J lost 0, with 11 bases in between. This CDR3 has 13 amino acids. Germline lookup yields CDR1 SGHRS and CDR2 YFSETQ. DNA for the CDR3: TGCGCCTCGGGGAACAGCTCCTACAATGAGCAGTTCTTC. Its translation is CASGNSSYNEQFF.

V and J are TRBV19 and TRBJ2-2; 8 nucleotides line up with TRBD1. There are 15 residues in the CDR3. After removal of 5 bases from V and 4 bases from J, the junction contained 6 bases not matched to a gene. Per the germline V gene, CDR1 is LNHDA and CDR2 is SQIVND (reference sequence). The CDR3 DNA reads TGTGCCAGTAGTCGTGACAGGGGTCCCACCGGGGAGCTGTTTTTT. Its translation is CASSRDRGPTGELFF.

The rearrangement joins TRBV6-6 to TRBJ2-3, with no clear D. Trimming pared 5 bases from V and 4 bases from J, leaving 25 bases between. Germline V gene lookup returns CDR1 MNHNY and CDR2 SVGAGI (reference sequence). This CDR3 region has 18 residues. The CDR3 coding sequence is TGTGCCAGCAGTCCCCCCCCGCGCCTACCGAAATCCGCAGATACGCAGTATTTT. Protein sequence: CASSPPPRLPKSADTQYF.

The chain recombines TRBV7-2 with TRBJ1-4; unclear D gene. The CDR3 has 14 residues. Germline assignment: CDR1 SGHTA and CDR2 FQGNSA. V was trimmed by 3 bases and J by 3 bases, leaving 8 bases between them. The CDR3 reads CASSFMVSNEKLFF. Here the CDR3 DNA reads TGTGCCAGCAGCTTTATGGTATCTAATGAAAAACTGTTTTTT.

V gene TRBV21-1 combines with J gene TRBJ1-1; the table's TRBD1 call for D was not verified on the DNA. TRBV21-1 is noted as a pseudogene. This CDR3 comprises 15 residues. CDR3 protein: CASSPRDRVNTEAFF. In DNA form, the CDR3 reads TGTGCCAGCAGCCCAAGGGACAGGGTGAACACTGAAGCTTTCTTT.

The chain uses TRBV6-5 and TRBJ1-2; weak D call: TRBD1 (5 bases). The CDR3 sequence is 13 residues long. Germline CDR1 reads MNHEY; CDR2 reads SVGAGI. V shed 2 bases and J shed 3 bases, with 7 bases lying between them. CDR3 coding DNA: TGTGCCAGCAGTTACAACAGGTACTATGGCTACACCTTC. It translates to CASSYNRYYGYTF.